The clone carrying this TCR beta chain was recorded many times. The antigen remains undetermined. Time point reported: patch test 2, 6 weeks after DPC sensitization. Treatment described: therapeutic diphenylcyclopropenone sensitization with weekly scalp DPC. This entry belongs to a study of human T cells and chemical hapten exposure. From the RACE reads, TCRdb called clonotypes with MiXCR, one entry per CDR3 protein. This table has about 100,000 distinct CDR3 sequences, approximately 10% appearing once. Notes on the study in general: Expanded TCR counts at PT1 were positively correlated with the patch test score. TCRs above 1 in 1000 frequency did not change with DPC sensitization.

Germline V gene sequence: CDR1 SGHVS, CDR2 FQNEAQ. The V gene lost 5 bases and the J gene lost 4 bases, with 22 bases spanning the gap. The CDR3 is 17 residues long. Sequenced here: whole blood, sampled in connection with sensitization to the hapten diphenylcyclopropenone (DPC). The rearrangement uses TRBV7-8 and TRBJ2-3; D may correspond to TRBD1 or TRBD2 (5 bases each). The receptor was derived from a middle-aged woman with alopecia areata. Some clones in this sample may be carry-over from other donors' samples. The CDR3 protein is CASSRIEGQSRPDTQYF. CDR3 sequence (DNA): TGTGCCAGCAGCCGTATCGAGGGGCAGAGTCGTCCAGATACGCAGTATTTT.